The 8 T cell receptor beta chains below all came from one sample that was sequenced in a study of T-cell memory formation after mild COVID-19. TCRdb analysed the 5' RACE reads with MiXCR anew, one entry per CDR3 protein. In the table there are some 330,000 distinct CDR3 sequences, around a fifth of which are singletons. Source material: PBMCs or a T cell subset sorted from them (not recorded which). The source of these receptors is an adult woman who had mild COVID-19 (a few samples of this study predate the infection). Cell type and time point are not known.

V gene TRBV7-9 combines with J gene TRBJ2-7, with D tentatively TRBD1 (5 bases). Per the germline V gene, CDR1 is SEHNR and CDR2 is FQNEAQ (reference sequence). The CDR3 contains 13 residues. V was shortened by 5 bases and J by 6 bases, with 14 bases between the two germline ends. CDR3 sequence: CASSPGIRVEQYF. CDR3 in DNA: TGTGCCAGCAGCCCCGGTATCAGGGTCGAGCAGTACTTC. Combining the CDR3 with reference TRBV7-9 and TRBJ2-7 gives the whole variable domain DTGVSQNPRHKITKRGQNVTFRCDPISEHNRLYWYRQTLGQGPEFLTYFQNEAQLEKSRLLSDRFSAERPKGSFSTLEIQRTEQGDSAMYLCASSPGIRVEQYFGPGTRLTVT.

This clonotype has only a few counts. J is TRBJ2-1 and V is TRBV11-2; 11 bases match TRBD2. The germline gives CDR1 SGHAT, CDR2 FQNNGV. The V and J ends lost 4 bases and 9 bases, in that order; junction bases with no gene match: 8. This CDR3 region has 15 residues. The DNA of the CDR3 is TGTGCCAGCAGCTACCGTAGCGGGGGGGTTGGTGAGCAGTTCTTC. Protein: CASSYRSGGVGEQFF. Full variable domain (rest looked up from reference TRBV11-2 and TRBJ2-1): EAGVAQSPRYKIIEKRQSVAFWCNPISGHATLYWYQQILGQGPKLLIQFQNNGVVDDSQLPKDRFSAERLKGVDSTLKIQPAKLEDSAVYLCASSYRSGGVGEQFFGPGTRLTVL.

This clonotype showed up just a few times. The V gene is TRBV4-3, the J gene TRBJ2-3; 7 positions match TRBD2. Germline CDR1 and CDR2: LGHNA and YSLEER. J was trimmed by 0 bases and V by 0 bases; bases with no gene match: 3. The CDR3 covers 16 residues. The CDR3 region has the DNA TGCGCCAGCAGCCAAGAGCTAGCGGAAAGCACAGATACGCAGTATTTT. Amino acid sequence: CASSQELAESTDTQYF.

This clonotype was counted ten times or more. The V and J genes are TRBV5-6 and TRBJ2-5; 10 nucleotides agree with TRBD2. This CDR3 has 15 residues. J lost 3 bases, V lost 0 bases, and 2 bases had no gene match. Germline V gene lookup returns CDR1 SGHDT and CDR2 YYEEEE. The CDR3: CASSLDLAGEETQYF. For the CDR3, the DNA is TGTGCCAGCAGCTTGGATCTAGCGGGGGAAGAGACCCAGTACTTC.

This clonotype came up a few times. This sequence joins TRBV12-3 or TRBV12-4 and TRBJ1-2; no firm D call. V was shortened by 8 bases and J by 5 bases, with 12 bases between the two germline ends. The CDR3 has 12 residues. Here the CDR3 DNA reads TGTGCCAGCGGAATCGGCCCTTATGGCTACACCTTC. Translated: CASGIGPYGYTF.

This rearrangement joins TRBV7-2 to TRBJ1-4; tentative D call: TRBD1 (5 bases). The CDR3 loop spans 14 amino acids. V was trimmed by 3 bases and J by 4 bases, leaving 9 bases between them. Per the germline V gene, CDR1 is SGHTA and CDR2 is FQGNSA. CDR3 loop: CASSLTAFNEKLFF. In nucleotides, the CDR3 is TGTGCCAGCAGCTTGACAGCGTTTAATGAAAAACTGTTTTTT.

The chain recombines TRBV3-1 with TRBJ2-7, with unresolved D. Trimming took 0 bases from V and 5 from J, leaving 11 bases between them. In germline, CDR1 is LGHDT, CDR2 YNNKEL (reference sequence). This CDR3 is built from 14 residues. The CDR3 spells CASSQEHRVHEQYF. DNA for the CDR3: TGTGCCAGCAGCCAAGAACACCGGGTACACGAGCAGTACTTC.

There are a few counts of this clonotype. The chain uses TRBV30 and TRBJ2-3; D is ambiguous. The V end was cut by 0 bases, the J end by 5 bases, with 15 bases between. This CDR3 spans 15 amino acids. Germline V CDR1 and CDR2: GTSNPN, SVGIG (reference sequence). This chain's CDR3 is CAWSVHSNSRDTQYF. CDR3 DNA sequence: TGTGCCTGGAGTGTACACTCCAACTCTCGAGATACGCAGTATTTT.